In this sample, the clone carrying this TCR beta chain turned up a few times. As yet, its antigen is unknown. This entry belongs to a study of blood T cells in healthy people across ages. Study-level points and caveats: Estimates of total diversity, which came from one million sequenced T cells, were considered to be underestimates.

Germline values: CDR1 DFQATT, CDR2 SNEGSKA (reference sequence). This CDR3 contains 14 residues. Trimming removed 4 bases from V and 7 bases from J; junction bases left unmatched: 8. Next came a second PCR, run for about 7 to 12 cycles, which used a sample-barcoded 5' primer along with a J-beta primer mix. A single record per CDR3 protein comes from TCRdb applying MiXCR to the 5' RACE reads. The sample lists hundreds of thousands of distinct CDR3 sequences, 40% to 45% seen once, with 25% to 35% in the top ten. It was approximately 10 milliliters of peripheral blood that were drawn from each donor. In each sample, at least 6 million PBMCs were isolated.

This receptor was obtained from an elderly man in good health. The sequencing input was blood. The V gene is TRBV20-1, the J gene TRBJ2-7, with 12 bases fitting TRBD1. CDR3 coding DNA: TGCAGTGCTAACCCCGGGACAGGGGGCGAGGAGCAGTACTTC. Amino acid sequence: CSANPGTGGEEQYF.